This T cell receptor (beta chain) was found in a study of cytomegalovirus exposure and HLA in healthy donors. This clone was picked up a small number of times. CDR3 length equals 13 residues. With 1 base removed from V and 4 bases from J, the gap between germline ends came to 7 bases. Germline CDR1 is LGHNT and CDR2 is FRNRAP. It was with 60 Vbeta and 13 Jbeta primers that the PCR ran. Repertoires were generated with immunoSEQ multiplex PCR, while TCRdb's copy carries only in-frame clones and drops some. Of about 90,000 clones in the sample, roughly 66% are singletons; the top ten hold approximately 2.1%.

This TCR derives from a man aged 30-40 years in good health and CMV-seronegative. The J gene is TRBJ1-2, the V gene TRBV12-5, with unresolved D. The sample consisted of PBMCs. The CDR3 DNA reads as TGTGCTAGTGGTTTGGCCCCTATCTATGGCTACACCTTC. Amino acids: CASGLAPIYGYTF.